The clone carrying this T cell receptor beta chain came up a few times. As yet, its antigen is unknown. This sample was included in a study of a mutant IDH1 vaccine in newly diagnosed glioma. At the level of the study: Patients began vaccination 4-6 weeks after radiotherapy alone, or with temozolomide cycles. The treated group averaged roughly 40 years old and was roughly 62% male, roughly 40% female. It was at week 35 that visit V12 occurred, and at week 47 that visit V13 did.

Between the trimmed V and J ends, which lost 1 base and 0 bases, there was a span of 9 bases. The length of the CDR3 is 15 residues. CDR1 and CDR2 from the germline V gene are MGHRA and YSYEKL. Sample time point: week 47, end of study. Doses comprised 300 ug of mutant IDH1 20-mer peptide each, plus topical imiquimod. New IDH1-mutant, ATRX-lost WHO grade 3 or 4 astrocytomas occurred in donors. Sequencing was performed with immunoSEQ multiplex PCR; in TCRdb, only in-frame clones are kept and a portion is missing. The sample lists around 50,000 clones, approximately 84% seen once, with approximately 4.3% in the top ten.

The source is a woman aged 25-40 years with glioma. Some clones in this sample may be carry-over from other donors' samples. The J gene is TRBJ1-1, the V gene TRBV4-1; D unclear. The source material was PBMCs, sampled from a glioma patient whose treatment included an IDH1 peptide vaccine. The CDR3 sequence: CASSQVGIMNTEAFF. The CDR3, as DNA: TGCGCCAGCAGCCAAGTTGGGATCATGAACACTGAAGCTTTCTTT.